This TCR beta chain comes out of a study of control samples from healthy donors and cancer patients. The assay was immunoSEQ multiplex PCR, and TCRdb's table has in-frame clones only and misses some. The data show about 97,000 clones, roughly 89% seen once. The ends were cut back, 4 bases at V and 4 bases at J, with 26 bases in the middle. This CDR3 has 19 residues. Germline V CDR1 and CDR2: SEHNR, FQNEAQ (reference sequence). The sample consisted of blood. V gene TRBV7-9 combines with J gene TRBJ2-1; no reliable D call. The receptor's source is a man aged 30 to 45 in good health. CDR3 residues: CASSSPPLRQAPAYNEQFF. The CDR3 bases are TGTGCCAGCAGCTCCCCCCCCCTCAGGCAGGCCCCTGCGTACAATGAGCAGTTCTTC.